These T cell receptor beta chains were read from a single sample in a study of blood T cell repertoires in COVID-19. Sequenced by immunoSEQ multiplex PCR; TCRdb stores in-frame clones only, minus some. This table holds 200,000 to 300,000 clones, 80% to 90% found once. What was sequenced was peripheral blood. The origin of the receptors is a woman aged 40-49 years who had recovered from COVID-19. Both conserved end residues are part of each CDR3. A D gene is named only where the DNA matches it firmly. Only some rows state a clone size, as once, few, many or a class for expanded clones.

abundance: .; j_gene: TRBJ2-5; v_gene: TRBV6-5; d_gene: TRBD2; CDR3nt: TGTGCCAGCAGCGATCGGACTAGCGGGGAAGAGACCCAGTACTTC; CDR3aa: CASSDRTSGEETQYF
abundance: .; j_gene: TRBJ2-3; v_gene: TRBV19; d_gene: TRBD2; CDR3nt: TGTGCCACCCTACCCCTAGCGGGGGGGCCAGGGGATACGCAGTATTTT; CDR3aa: CATLPLAGGPGDTQYF
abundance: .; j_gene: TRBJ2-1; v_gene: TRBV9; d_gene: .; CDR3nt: TGTGCCAGCAGCGTCCACTCCGGTGGGGGGGCCGACAATGAGCAGTTCTTC; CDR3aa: CASSVHSGGGADNEQFF
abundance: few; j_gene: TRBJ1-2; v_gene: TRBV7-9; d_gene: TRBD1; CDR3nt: TGTGCCAGCAGCTCCCGGGACAGAGCTAACTATGGCTACACCTTC; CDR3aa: CASSSRDRANYGYTF
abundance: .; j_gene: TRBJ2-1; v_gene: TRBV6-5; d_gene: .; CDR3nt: TGTGCCAGCAGAGCCCTCGCCAGGTACAATGAGCAGTTCTTC; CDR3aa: CASRALARYNEQFF
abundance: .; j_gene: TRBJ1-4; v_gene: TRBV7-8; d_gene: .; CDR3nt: TGTGCCAGCAGCTTGTACAGGGTGGCCGAAAAACTGTTTTTT; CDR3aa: CASSLYRVAEKLFF
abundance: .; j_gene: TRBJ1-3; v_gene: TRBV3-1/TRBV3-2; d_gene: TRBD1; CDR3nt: TGTGCCAGCAGCCAAGATGGAGGCAGGGGGACGAACACCATATATTTT; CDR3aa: CASSQDGGRGTNTIYF
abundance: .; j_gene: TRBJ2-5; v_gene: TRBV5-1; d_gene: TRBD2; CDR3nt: TGCGCCAGCAGCATATTAGCGGGGGGGCTGCGAGAGACCCAGTACTTC; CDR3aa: CASSILAGGLRETQYF
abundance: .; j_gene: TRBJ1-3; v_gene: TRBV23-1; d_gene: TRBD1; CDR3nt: TGCGCCAGCAGTCAATCGAGGAGGGGGCAAGACGTCGGCGGAAACACCATATATTTT; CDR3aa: CASSQSRRGQDVGGNTIYF
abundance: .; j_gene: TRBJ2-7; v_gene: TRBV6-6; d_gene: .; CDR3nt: TGTGCCAGCAGTTACTACCCCCGGGGAGCCACCTACGAGCAGTACTTC; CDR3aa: CASSYYPRGATYEQYF
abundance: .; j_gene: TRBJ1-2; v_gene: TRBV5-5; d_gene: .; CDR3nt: TGTGCCAGCAGCAGTGGGGGAGGCTATGGCTACACCTTC; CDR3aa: CASSSGGGYGYTF
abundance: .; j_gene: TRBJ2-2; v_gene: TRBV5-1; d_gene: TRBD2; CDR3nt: TGCGCCTCCCGAGAGCGGGGGGGCAGCGGGGAGCTGTTTTTT; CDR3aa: CASRERGGSGELFF
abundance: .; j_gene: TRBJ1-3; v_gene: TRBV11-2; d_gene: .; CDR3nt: TGTGCCAGCAGCTTCGCAGGTCTCAGCTCTGGAAACACCATATATTTT; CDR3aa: CASSFAGLSSGNTIYF
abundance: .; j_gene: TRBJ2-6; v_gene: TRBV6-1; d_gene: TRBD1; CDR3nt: TGTGCCAGCAGTGCCGACAGGGGGTCACCTGGGGCCAACGTCCTGACTTTC; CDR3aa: CASSADRGSPGANVLTF
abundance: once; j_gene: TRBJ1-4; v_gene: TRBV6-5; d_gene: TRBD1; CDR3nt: TGTGCCAGCAGTACGACCGGGACAGAAGGGGAAAAACTGTTTTTT; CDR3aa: CASSTTGTEGEKLFF
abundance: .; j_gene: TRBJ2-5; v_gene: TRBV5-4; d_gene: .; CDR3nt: TGTGCCACCCCGGGGGGCACGGAGACCCAGTACTTC; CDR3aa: CATPGGTETQYF
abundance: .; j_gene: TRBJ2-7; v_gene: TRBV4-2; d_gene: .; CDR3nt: TGTGCCAGCAGCCTTACCAACTCCGCAGGCCCCTACGAGCAGTACTTC; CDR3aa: CASSLTNSAGPYEQYF
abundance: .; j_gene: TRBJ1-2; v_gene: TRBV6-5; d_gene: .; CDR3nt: TGTGCCAGCAGCCTTGCCTCTATCTATGGCTACACCTTC; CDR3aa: CASSLASIYGYTF
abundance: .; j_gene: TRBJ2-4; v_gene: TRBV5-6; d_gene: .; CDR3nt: TGTGCCAGCAGCTTGGGGGACATATACATTCAGTACTTC; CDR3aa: CASSLGDIYIQYF
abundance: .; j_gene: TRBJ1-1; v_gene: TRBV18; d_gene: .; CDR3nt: TGTGCCAGCTCACCCGGGGGGCACACTGAAGCTTTCTTT; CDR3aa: CASSPGGHTEAFF
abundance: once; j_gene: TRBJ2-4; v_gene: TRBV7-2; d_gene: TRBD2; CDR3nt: TGTGCCAGCAGCGATCAGCGGGGGGGGAGAAACATTCAGTACTTC; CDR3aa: CASSDQRGGRNIQYF
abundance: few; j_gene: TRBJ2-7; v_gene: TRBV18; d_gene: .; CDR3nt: TGTGCCAGCTCACCAGGCAGAACCTACGAGCAGTACTTC; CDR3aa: CASSPGRTYEQYF
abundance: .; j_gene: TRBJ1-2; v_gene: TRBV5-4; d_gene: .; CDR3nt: TGTGCCAGCAGCCCACCTGGACAGATTGGCTACACCTTC; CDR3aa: CASSPPGQIGYTF
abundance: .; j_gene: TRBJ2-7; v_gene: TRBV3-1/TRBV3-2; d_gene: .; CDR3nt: TGTGCCAGCAGCCAAGCCCGACACCCCCGCTACGAGCAGTACTTC; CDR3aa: CASSQARHPRYEQYF